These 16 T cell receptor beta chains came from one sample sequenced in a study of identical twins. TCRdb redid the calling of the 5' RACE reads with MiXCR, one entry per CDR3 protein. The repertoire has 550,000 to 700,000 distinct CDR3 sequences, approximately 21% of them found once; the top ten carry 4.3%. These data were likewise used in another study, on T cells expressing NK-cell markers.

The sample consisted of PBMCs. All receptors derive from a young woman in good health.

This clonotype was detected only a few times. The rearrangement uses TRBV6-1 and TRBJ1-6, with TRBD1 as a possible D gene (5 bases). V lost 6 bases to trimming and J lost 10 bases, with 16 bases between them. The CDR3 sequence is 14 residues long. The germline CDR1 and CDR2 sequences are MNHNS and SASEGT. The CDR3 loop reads CASSLQGIGSPLHF. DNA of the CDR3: TGTGCCAGCAGCCTCCAGGGAATAGGGTCACCCCTCCACTTT.

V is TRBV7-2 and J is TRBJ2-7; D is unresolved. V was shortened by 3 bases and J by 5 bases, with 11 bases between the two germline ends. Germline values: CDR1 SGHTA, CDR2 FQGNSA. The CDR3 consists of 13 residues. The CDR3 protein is CASSLTRRNEQYF. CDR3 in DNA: TGTGCCAGCAGCTTGACCAGGCGGAACGAGCAGTACTTC. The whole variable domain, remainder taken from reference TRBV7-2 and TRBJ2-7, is GAGVSQSPSNKVTEKGKDVELRCDPISGHTALYWYRQSLGQGLEFLIYFQGNSAPDKSGLPSDRFSAERTGGSVSTLTIQRTQQEDSAVYLCASSLTRRNEQYFGPGTRLTVT.

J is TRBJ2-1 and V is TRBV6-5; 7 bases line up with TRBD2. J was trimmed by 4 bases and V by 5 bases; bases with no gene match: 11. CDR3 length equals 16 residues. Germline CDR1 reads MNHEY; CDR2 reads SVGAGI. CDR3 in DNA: TGTGCCAGCAGTCTACCTATGGGGGAGGGATACAATGAGCAGTTCTTC. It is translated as CASSLPMGEGYNEQFF.

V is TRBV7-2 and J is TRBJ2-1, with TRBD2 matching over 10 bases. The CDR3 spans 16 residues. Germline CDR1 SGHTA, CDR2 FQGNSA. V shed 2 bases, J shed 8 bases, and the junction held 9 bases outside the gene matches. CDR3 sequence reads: CASSLTPGLASDEQFF. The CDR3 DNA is TGTGCCAGCAGCTTAACACCGGGACTAGCGTCCGATGAGCAGTTCTTC.

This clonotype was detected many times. CDR3 coding DNA: TGTGCCAGCAGTTTAGCGCGGCAGGGCGAAAACACTGAAGCTTTCTTT. Its protein product is CASSLARQGENTEAFF. This chain links TRBV12-3 or TRBV12-4 with TRBJ1-1; D perhaps matches TRBD1 (5 bases). The CDR3 sequence is 16 residues long. With 0 bases removed from V and 2 bases from J, the gap between germline ends came to 13 bases.

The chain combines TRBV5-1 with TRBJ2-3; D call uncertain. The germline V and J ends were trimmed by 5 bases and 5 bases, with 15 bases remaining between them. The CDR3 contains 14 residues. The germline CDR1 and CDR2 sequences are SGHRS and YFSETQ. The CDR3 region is CASSNQSDIDTQYF. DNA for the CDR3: TGCGCCAGCAGTAATCAGTCGGATATAGATACGCAGTATTTT. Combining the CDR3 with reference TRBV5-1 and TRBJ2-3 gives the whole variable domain KAGVTQTPRYLIKTRGQQVTLSCSPISGHRSVSWYQQTPGQGLQFLFEYFSETQRNKGNFPGRFSGRQFSNSRSEMNVSTLELGDSALYLCASSNQSDIDTQYFGPGTRLTVL.

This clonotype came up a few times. CDR3 region: CASSLRVSGGAYNEQFF. For the CDR3, the DNA is TGTGCCAGCAGCTTAAGGGTTAGCGGGGGAGCCTACAATGAGCAGTTCTTC. The rearrangement uses TRBV11-2 and TRBJ2-1, with 9 bases identical to TRBD2. The CDR3 loop spans 17 amino acids. V was pared by 2 bases and J by 2 bases, with 7 bases of the junction left unmatched. CDR1 SGHAT and CDR2 FQNNGV come from the germline V gene.

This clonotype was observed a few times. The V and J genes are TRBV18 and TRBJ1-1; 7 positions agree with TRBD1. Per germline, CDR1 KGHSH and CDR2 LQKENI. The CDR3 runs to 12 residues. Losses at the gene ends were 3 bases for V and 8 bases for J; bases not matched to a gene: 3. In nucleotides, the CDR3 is TGTGCCAGCTCACCTCGGACAGGAGAAGCTTTCTTT. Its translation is CASSPRTGEAFF.

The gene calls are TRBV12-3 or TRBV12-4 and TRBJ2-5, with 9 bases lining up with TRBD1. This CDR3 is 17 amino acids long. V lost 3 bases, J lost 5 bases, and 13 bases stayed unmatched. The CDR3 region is CASSFWDSGQGWETQYF. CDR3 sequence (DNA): TGTGCCAGCAGTTTTTGGGACTCGGGACAGGGTTGGGAGACCCAGTACTTC.

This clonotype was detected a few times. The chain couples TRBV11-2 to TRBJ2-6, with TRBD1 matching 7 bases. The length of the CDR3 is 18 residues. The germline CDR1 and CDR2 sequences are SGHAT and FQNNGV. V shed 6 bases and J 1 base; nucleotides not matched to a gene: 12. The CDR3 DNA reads TGTGCCAGCAGGCCGGGGACAGTTTCTCTATCTGGGGCCAACGTCCTGACTTTC. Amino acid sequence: CASRPGTVSLSGANVLTF. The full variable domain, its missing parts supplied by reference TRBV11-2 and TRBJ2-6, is EAGVAQSPRYKIIEKRQSVAFWCNPISGHATLYWYQQILGQGPKLLIQFQNNGVVDDSQLPKDRFSAERLKGVDSTLKIQPAKLEDSAVYLCASRPGTVSLSGANVLTFGAGSRLTVL.

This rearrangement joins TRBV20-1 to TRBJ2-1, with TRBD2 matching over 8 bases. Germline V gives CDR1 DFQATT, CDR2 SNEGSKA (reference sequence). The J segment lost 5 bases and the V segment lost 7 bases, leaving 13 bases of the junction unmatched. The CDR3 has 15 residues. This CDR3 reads CSGRDPGGPDNEQFF. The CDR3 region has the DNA TGCAGTGGCAGAGATCCGGGAGGGCCTGACAATGAGCAGTTCTTC.

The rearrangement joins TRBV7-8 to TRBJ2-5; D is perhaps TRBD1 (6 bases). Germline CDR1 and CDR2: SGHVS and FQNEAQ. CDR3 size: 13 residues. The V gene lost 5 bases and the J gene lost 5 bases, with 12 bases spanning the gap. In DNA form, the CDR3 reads TGTGCCAGCAGCGCCAGGGGTTTGGAGACCCAGTACTTC. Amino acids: CASSARGLETQYF.

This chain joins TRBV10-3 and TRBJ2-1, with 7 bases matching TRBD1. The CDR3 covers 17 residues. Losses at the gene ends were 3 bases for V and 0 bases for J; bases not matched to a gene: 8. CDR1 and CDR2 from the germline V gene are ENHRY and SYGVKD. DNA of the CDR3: TGTGCCATCAGTGATCCCGGGACAGTCAACTCCTACAATGAGCAGTTCTTC. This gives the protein CAISDPGTVNSYNEQFF.

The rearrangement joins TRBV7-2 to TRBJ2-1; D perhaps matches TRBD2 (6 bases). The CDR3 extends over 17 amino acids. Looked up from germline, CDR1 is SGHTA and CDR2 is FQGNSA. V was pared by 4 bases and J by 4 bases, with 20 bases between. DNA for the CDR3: TGTGCCAGCAGCTCTCCGCGGGGTAGCGGACCTTACAATGAGCAGTTCTTC. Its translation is CASSSPRGSGPYNEQFF.

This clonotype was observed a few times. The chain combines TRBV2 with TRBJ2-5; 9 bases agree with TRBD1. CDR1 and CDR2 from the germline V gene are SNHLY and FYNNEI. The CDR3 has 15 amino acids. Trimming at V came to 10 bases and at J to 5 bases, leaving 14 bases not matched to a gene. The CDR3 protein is CANPPPGQGRETQYF. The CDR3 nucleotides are TGTGCCAACCCACCGCCAGGACAGGGGAGGGAGACCCAGTACTTC.

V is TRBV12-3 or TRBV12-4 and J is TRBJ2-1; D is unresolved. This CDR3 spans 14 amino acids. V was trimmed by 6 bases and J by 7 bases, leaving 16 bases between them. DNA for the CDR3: TGTGCCAGCAGCCCCTCCCGATTTTGGAATGAGCAGTTCTTC. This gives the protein CASSPSRFWNEQFF.